The T cell receptor beta chain under discussion was sequenced for a study of T cells in Graves' hyperthyroidism and ophthalmopathy. This clonotype was seen ten or more times. RNA transcripts were the template for amplifying TCR beta CDR3 regions. HTBI primers were the set used in a first-round RT-PCR of the TCR CDR3. TCRdb reprocessed the multiplex PCR reads via MiXCR and lists one record per CDR3 protein. The sample includes some 250,000 distinct CDR3 sequences, more than 14% seen only once; the top ten take approximately 12%. Patients aged 18 to 65 had newly diagnosed hyperthyroidism lasting under 2 months. Around 10 ml of fresh peripheral blood supplied the PBMCs. V lost 4 bases to trimming and J lost 0 bases, with 19 bases between them. The CDR3 is made up of 17 amino acids. The germline gives CDR1 SGDLS, CDR2 YYNGEE.

Source material: blood. This rearrangement joins TRBV9 to TRBJ1-1; a weak D match, TRBD1 (6 bases). This TCR was recovered from a middle-aged woman with Graves' hyperthyroidism that later progressed to Graves' ophthalmopathy. CDR3 in DNA: TGTGCCAGCAGCCCCCTCGGGGAGGGGGGAGTGAACACTGAAGCTTTCTTT. Translation gives CASSPLGEGGVNTEAFF. The full variable domain, its missing parts supplied by reference TRBV9 and TRBJ1-1, is DSGVTQTPKHLITATGQRVTLRCSPRSGDLSVYWYQQSLDQGLQFLIQYYNGEERAKGNILERFSAQQFPDLHSELNLSSLELGDSALYFCASSPLGEGGVNTEAFFGQGTRLTVV.